Listed below are T cell receptor beta chains from one sample, sequenced in a study of T cell responses to AZD1222 COVID-19 vaccine. Profiled with immunoSEQ multiplex PCR; TCRdb holds only in-frame clones, not every one. The sample includes about 130,000 clones, 75% to 90% of them seen just once. The sample was peripheral blood, taken on day 0 of AZD1222 vaccination. The origin of the receptors is an adult in good health. The CDR3 runs from the conserved cysteine through the conserved F or W. The D gene is left open where the match is weak. Clone size is stated in some rows and not others, as once, few, many or a class when expanded.

CDR3aa	CDR3nt	abundance	d_gene	j_gene	v_gene
CASSQGQGGGNTIYF	TGTGCCAGCAGCCAAGGCCAGGGGGGGGGAAACACCATATATTTT	.	TRBD1	TRBJ1-3	TRBV3-1/TRBV3-2
CASSEGGQGGLFNEKLFF	TGTGCCAGCAGTGAAGGTGGACAGGGTGGACTTTTTAATGAAAAACTGTTTTTT	once	TRBD1	TRBJ1-4	TRBV6-1
CASSERGWTEAFF	TGTGCCAGCAGTGAGAGGGGATGGACTGAAGCTTTCTTT	.	.	TRBJ1-1	TRBV2
CASSLWHGDTQYF	TGTGCCAGCAGCTTATGGCACGGAGATACGCAGTATTTT	.	.	TRBJ2-3	TRBV5-4
CASSRGLTDTQYF	TGTGCCAGCAGTCGAGGACTCACAGATACGCAGTATTTT	.	.	TRBJ2-3	TRBV3-1/TRBV3-2
CASSIGERHTQYF	TGTGCCAGTAGTATAGGGGAGCGACATACGCAGTATTTT	.	.	TRBJ2-3	TRBV19
CASRRRGTNEQYF	TGTGCCAGCAGAAGGAGGGGGACAAACGAGCAGTACTTC	.	.	TRBJ2-7	TRBV5-8
CASSPLGTRGEETQYF	TGTGCCAGCAGCCCACTCGGGACTAGGGGTGAAGAGACCCAGTACTTC	.	TRBD2	TRBJ2-5	TRBV5-6
CASSPGQLSGMYEQYF	TGTGCCAGCAGCCCTGGACAGCTATCAGGGATGTACGAGCAGTACTTC	.	.	TRBJ2-7	TRBV27
CASSLATGSYEQYF	TGTGCCAGCAGTTTGGCAACAGGGTCCTACGAGCAGTACTTC	.	.	TRBJ2-7	TRBV27
CASSNSPNRLAGGPNEQFF	TGTGCCAGCAGTAACTCCCCGAACCGACTAGCGGGGGGGCCTAATGAGCAGTTCTTC	.	TRBD2	TRBJ2-1	TRBV6-2/TRBV6-3
CASSWRSNQPQHF	TGTGCCAGCAGTTGGCGAAGCAATCAGCCCCAGCATTTT	.	.	TRBJ1-5	TRBV28
CASSQGVFLNTEAFF	TGCGCCAGCAGCCAAGGAGTCTTCTTGAACACTGAAGCTTTCTTT	.	.	TRBJ1-1	TRBV4-1
CASSPGTVNTGELFF	TGCGCCAGCAGCCCCGGGACGGTAAACACCGGGGAGCTGTTTTTT	.	.	TRBJ2-2	TRBV5-1
CASSKDMSNQPQHF	TGTGCCAGCAGCAAAGATATGAGCAATCAGCCCCAGCATTTT	.	.	TRBJ1-5	TRBV21-1
CASRLPGLAGAGEQFF	TGTGCCAGCAGGCTACCGGGACTAGCGGGGGCTGGTGAGCAGTTCTTC	.	TRBD2	TRBJ2-1	TRBV28
CASSYREMNTEAFF	TGTGCCAGCAGTTACCGCGAGATGAACACTGAAGCTTTCTTT	.	.	TRBJ1-1	TRBV6-2/TRBV6-3
CASSPVPAGQAGYTF	TGTGCCAGCAGCCCCGTCCCAGCGGGCCAGGCTGGCTACACCTTC	.	.	TRBJ1-2	TRBV3-1/TRBV3-2
CASSQGTANSPLHF	TGTGCCAGCAGCCAAGGTACAGCTAATTCACCCCTCCACTTT	.	.	TRBJ1-6	TRBV14
CASSLDRGTEAFF	TGTGCCAGTAGTTTGGACAGGGGCACTGAAGCTTTCTTT	.	TRBD1	TRBJ1-1	TRBV19
CASSLMGFEGNEQFF	TGCGCCAGCAGCTTGATGGGGTTTGAAGGAAATGAGCAGTTCTTC	.	.	TRBJ2-1	TRBV5-1
CASSLAGSSYEQYF	TGTGCCAGCAGCTTGGCAGGGAGCTCCTACGAGCAGTACTTC	.	.	TRBJ2-7	TRBV7-9